The T cell receptor beta chain under discussion was sequenced for a study of neurological immune-mediated disorders. Notes on the study in general: Whereas HTLV-1-associated myelopathy showed the most TCR clonal expansion, multiple sclerosis showed the least, with levels below those of healthy controls.

Each TCR transcript was tagged with a 10-nucleotide random UMI during 5'RACE. MiXCR, run by TCRdb on the 5' RACE reads, gives a single entry per CDR3 protein. The top ten hold 3.5% to 5% of the sample, which has under 50,000 distinct CDR3 sequences, about an eighth seen once. This clonotype came up many times. Its cognate antigen is unknown. The time point here: longitudinal time-point 2. Sequences were obtained from PBMCs. This receptor was taken from a male donor with HTLV-1-associated myelopathy (HAM/TSP).

The CDR3 DNA sequence: TGCGCCAGCAGCCGGTTTGACGAGGTGGACGGCACTGAAGCTTTCTTT. This codes for CASSRFDEVDGTEAFF. This chain uses TRBV5-1 with TRBJ1-1; D unclear. V lost 4 bases to trimming and J lost 4 bases, with 20 bases between them. Germline loops: CDR1 SGHRS, CDR2 YFSETQ. CDR3 size: 16 residues.